These T cell receptor beta chains were read from a single sample in a study of early T cells in non-severe SARS-CoV-2 infection. One entry per CDR3 protein, called by TCRdb with MiXCR from the 5' RACE reads. The sample comprises 50,000 to 70,000 distinct CDR3 sequences, 8% to 9% of which are singletons, and 17% rests with the top ten. Sequences were obtained from whole blood. The source is an adult who was a healthcare worker with PCR-confirmed SARS-CoV-2 infection or an uninfected control (not recorded which). CDR3s include the opening cysteine and the closing phenylalanine or tryptophan. The D gene is left open where the match is weak. A clone size is listed for some rows: how often the clone was seen (once, few, many), or a class if it is expanded.

v_gene	abundance	d_gene	j_gene	CDR3aa	CDR3nt
TRBV7-3	once	.	TRBJ2-3	CASSLWGLGPDTQYF	TGTGCCAGCAGCTTATGGGGCCTGGGCCCAGATACGCAGTATTTT
TRBV20-1	many	TRBD2	TRBJ2-7	CSARKPGLAVSYEQYF	TGCAGTGCTAGAAAACCGGGACTAGCGGTATCCTACGAGCAGTACTTC
TRBV5-1	many	.	TRBJ2-7	CASSPTEVRKSYEQYF	TGCGCCAGCAGCCCCACGGAGGTGCGGAAGTCCTACGAGCAGTACTTC
TRBV6-5	many	TRBD1	TRBJ1-5	CASRDRGSNQPQHF	TGTGCCAGCAGGGACAGGGGCTCGAATCAGCCCCAGCATTTT
TRBV2	.	.	TRBJ2-2	CASRQTSTNTGELFF	TGTGCCAGCAGACAGACATCGACGAACACCGGGGAGCTGTTTTTT
TRBV19	many	.	TRBJ2-5	CASSPNRYQETQYF	TGTGCCAGTAGTCCAAACAGGTACCAAGAGACCCAGTACTTC
TRBV6-1	few	.	TRBJ2-5	CASSDLGGIRQETQYF	TGTGCCAGCAGTGATCTAGGGGGAATAAGACAAGAGACCCAGTACTTC
TRBV19	many	.	TRBJ2-3	CASKQGTTDTQYF	TGTGCCAGTAAGCAGGGTACCACAGATACGCAGTATTTT
TRBV7-2	many	.	TRBJ2-1	CASSLRRDLSFGHNEQFF	TGTGCCAGCAGCTTACGCAGGGACTTGTCCTTTGGACACAATGAGCAGTTCTTC
TRBV27	many	.	TRBJ2-5	CASSQRGTQETQYF	TGTGCCAGCAGTCAACGGGGGACTCAAGAGACCCAGTACTTC
TRBV7-6	few	.	TRBJ2-7	CASSRDFQGEQYF	TGTGCCAGCAGCCGGGACTTCCAGGGGGAGCAGTACTTC
TRBV7-2	many	.	TRBJ2-1	CASSLGGTVYNEQFF	TGTGCCAGCAGCTTAGGAGGTACTGTCTACAATGAGCAGTTCTTC
TRBV12-3/TRBV12-4	.	TRBD2	TRBJ2-2	CASSPGLAFDTGELFF	TGTGCCAGCAGTCCGGGACTAGCGTTTGACACCGGGGAGCTGTTTTTT
TRBV28	.	.	TRBJ1-5	CAYTSGGNQPQHF	TGTGCCTACACTTCGGGAGGGAATCAGCCCCAGCATTTT
TRBV24-1	few	TRBD1	TRBJ2-5	CATSDPQGAGETQYF	TGTGCCACCAGTGATCCACAGGGGGCGGGAGAGACCCAGTACTTC
TRBV20-1	.	TRBD1	TRBJ2-5	CSARDREETQYF	TGCAGTGCTAGGGACAGGGAGGAGACCCAGTACTTC
TRBV7-9	many	.	TRBJ2-3	CASTSWVSTDTQYF	TGTGCCAGCACCTCCTGGGTCAGCACAGATACGCAGTATTTT
TRBV6-2/TRBV6-3	many	TRBD1	TRBJ1-1	CASRPGTGGRTEAFF	TGTGCCAGCAGACCAGGGACAGGGGGCCGCACTGAAGCTTTCTTT
TRBV11-3	.	.	TRBJ2-2	CASSRDFTGELFF	TGTGCCAGCAGCCGGGACTTCACCGGGGAGCTGTTTTTT
TRBV28	few	.	TRBJ1-1	CASSLAGRYTEAFF	TGTGCCAGCAGTTTAGCAGGGAGATACACTGAAGCTTTCTTT
TRBV7-2	.	.	TRBJ2-1	CASGRYNEQFF	TGTGCCAGCGGAAGGTACAATGAGCAGTTCTTC
TRBV7-8	many	.	TRBJ1-1	CASSPFYQFRPGGNTEAFF	TGTGCCAGCAGCCCCTTTTACCAATTCAGGCCGGGGGGAAACACTGAAGCTTTCTTT
TRBV7-3	many	TRBD2	TRBJ2-3	CASSPSSGRTDTQYF	TGTGCCAGCAGCCCCTCTAGCGGGAGGACCGATACGCAGTATTTT
TRBV28	many	.	TRBJ2-5	CASSEGGPQYF	TGTGCCAGCAGCGAAGGGGGGCCCCAGTACTTC
TRBV28	many	TRBD1	TRBJ2-3	CASSSRGGQGASDTQYF	TGTGCCAGCAGTTCCAGGGGGGGACAGGGGGCCTCAGATACGCAGTATTTT
TRBV2	few	.	TRBJ2-5	CASRGVKETQYF	TGTGCCAGCAGGGGGGTCAAGGAGACCCAGTACTTC
TRBV29-1	few	.	TRBJ1-2	CSVEDTGNYGYTF	TGCAGCGTTGAAGACACAGGGAACTATGGCTACACCTTC
TRBV29-1	few	TRBD1	TRBJ2-3	CSVGRQGAPTDTQYF	TGCAGCGTTGGCCGACAGGGGGCCCCCACAGATACGCAGTATTTT
TRBV7-2	many	.	TRBJ1-6	CASSLGGTRFSPLHF	TGTGCCAGCAGCTTAGGGGGGACCCGTTTTTCCCCCCTCCACTTT
TRBV14	once	.	TRBJ2-1	CASSQDMRQFF	TGTGCCAGCAGCCAAGATATGCGTCAGTTCTTC
TRBV3-1	many	TRBD2	TRBJ2-3	CASSLEGLAGGGTDTQYF	TGTGCCAGCAGCCTCGAAGGACTAGCGGGAGGGGGCACAGATACGCAGTATTTT
TRBV14	many	.	TRBJ2-3	CASSQRLLSTDTQYF	TGTGCCAGCAGCCAACGGTTACTGAGTACAGATACGCAGTATTTT
TRBV5-1	many	TRBD1	TRBJ1-3	CASSPDQGAWGNTIYF	TGCGCCAGCAGCCCGGACCAGGGGGCGTGGGGAAACACCATATATTTT
TRBV28	many	TRBD1	TRBJ2-4	CASSFAGQGGIQYF	TGTGCCAGCAGTTTTGCGGGACAGGGGGGAATTCAGTACTTC
TRBV5-1	.	.	TRBJ2-1	CASSLATTRDNEQFF	TGCGCCAGCAGCTTAGCGACAACCCGGGACAATGAGCAGTTCTTC
TRBV7-2	.	.	TRBJ2-5	CASSLSQGVQETQYF	TGTGCCAGCAGCCTCAGTCAAGGGGTCCAAGAGACCCAGTACTTC
TRBV29-1	.	.	TRBJ2-3	CSVEAGNTDTQYF	TGCAGCGTTGAAGCGGGAAACACAGATACGCAGTATTTT
TRBV24-1	many	TRBD1	TRBJ2-1	CATSETGTGGVRGDNEQFF	TGTGCCACCAGTGAAACCGGGACAGGGGGTGTACGAGGGGACAATGAGCAGTTCTTC